This entry is about one T cell receptor (beta chain). The CDR3 has 15 residues. Germline V gene lookup returns CDR1 SNHLY and CDR2 FYNNEI. J lost 7 bases, V lost 1 base, and 5 bases had no gene match. The data were obtained in a study of CD8 T cells in Susac syndrome. Random hexamers were used to reverse transcribe 0.5 to 1 ug of RNA. TCRdb reanalysed the immunoSEQ multiplex PCR reads using MiXCR and keeps one entry per CDR3 protein. This sample has some 150,000 distinct CDR3 sequences, with just under 97% found just once. Sequenced: CD8+ T cells from PBMCs. This chain joins TRBV2 and TRBJ1-2; 11 nucleotides match TRBD1. The TCR sequence derives from a human donor with multiple sclerosis. CDR3 sequence: CASSEGTGGYGGYTF. CDR3 sequence (DNA): TGTGCCAGCAGTGAAGGGACAGGGGGCTATGGTGGCTACACCTTC.